This record concerns one T cell receptor (beta chain) sequence. Its specificity is unknown. These data belong to a study of blood T cells in healthy people across ages. No fewer than 5.5 micrograms of total RNA were isolated from every sample. Regarding the study as a whole: Unknown CMV status may confound age-related changes in expanded clones. As naive T cell percentage varied, TCR beta diversity correlated strongly with it. Leaving the PBMCs unsorted stopped any conclusive comparison of naive versus antigen-experienced cells.

With a J-beta primer mix and a sample-barcoded 5' primer, a second PCR ran roughly 7 to 11 cycles. TCRdb used MiXCR to reprocess the 5' RACE reads, holding one entry per CDR3 protein. Of around 1.5 million distinct CDR3 sequences in the sample, roughly 64% were seen once. The V gene's germline CDR1 is SQVTM and CDR2 ANQGSEA. The CDR3 extends over 18 amino acids. V lost 6 bases and J 2 bases, leaving 27 bases between the germline ends. This receptor was identified in a man younger than 35 in good health. The rearrangement joins TRBV29-1 to TRBJ2-3; no definite D call. What was sequenced was blood. The CDR3 coding sequence is TGCAGCGTCGCCATCCAGTTCCGTTCCGGTACCTCCACAGATACGCAGTATTTT. Its protein product is CSVAIQFRSGTSTDTQYF.